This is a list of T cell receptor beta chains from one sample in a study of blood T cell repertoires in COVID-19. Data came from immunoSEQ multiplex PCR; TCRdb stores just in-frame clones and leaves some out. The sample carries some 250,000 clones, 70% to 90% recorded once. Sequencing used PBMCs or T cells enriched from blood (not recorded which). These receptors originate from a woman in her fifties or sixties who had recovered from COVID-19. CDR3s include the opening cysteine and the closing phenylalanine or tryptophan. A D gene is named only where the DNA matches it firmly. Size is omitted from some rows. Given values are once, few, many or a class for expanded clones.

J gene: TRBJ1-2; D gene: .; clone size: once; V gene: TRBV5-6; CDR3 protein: CASSSGVRGYTF; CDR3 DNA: TGTGCCAGCAGCTCAGGGGTAAGGGGCTACACCTTC
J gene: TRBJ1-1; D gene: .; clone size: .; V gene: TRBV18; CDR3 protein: CASSPTRTVEAFF; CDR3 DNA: TGTGCCAGCTCACCGACGAGGACAGTTGAAGCTTTCTTT
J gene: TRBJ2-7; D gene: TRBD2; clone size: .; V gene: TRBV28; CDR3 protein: CASGRTSGAYEQYF; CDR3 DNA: TGTGCCAGCGGTAGGACTAGCGGAGCCTACGAGCAGTACTTC
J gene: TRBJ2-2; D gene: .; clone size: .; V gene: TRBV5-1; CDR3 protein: CASSWGLNTGELFF; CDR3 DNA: TGCGCCAGCAGCTGGGGCTTGAACACCGGGGAGCTGTTTTTT
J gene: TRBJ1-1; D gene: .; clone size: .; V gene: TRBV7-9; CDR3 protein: CASSPEDPGSEFF; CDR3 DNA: TGTGCCAGCAGCCCTGAGGACCCAGGGTCGGAGTTCTTT
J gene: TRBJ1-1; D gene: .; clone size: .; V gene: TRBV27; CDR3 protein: CASSLPPGIGTEAFF; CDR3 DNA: TGTGCCAGCAGTTTGCCCCCCGGGATCGGCACTGAAGCTTTCTTT
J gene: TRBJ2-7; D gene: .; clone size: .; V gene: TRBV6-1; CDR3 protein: CASSERQQLEQYF; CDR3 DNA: TGTGCCAGCAGTGAAAGGCAACAGCTTGAGCAGTACTTC
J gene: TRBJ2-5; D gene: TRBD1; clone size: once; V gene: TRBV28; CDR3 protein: CASSTGQGRRETQYF; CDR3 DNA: TGTGCCAGCAGTACGGGACAGGGGAGACGGGAGACCCAGTACTTC
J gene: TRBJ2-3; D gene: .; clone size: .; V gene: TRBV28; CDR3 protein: CASGAGSTDTQYF; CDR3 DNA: TGTGCCAGCGGAGCAGGGAGCACAGATACGCAGTATTTT
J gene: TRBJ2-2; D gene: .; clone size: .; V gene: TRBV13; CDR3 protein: CASSLTGLGGELFF; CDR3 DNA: TGTGCCAGCAGCCTCACAGGGTTGGGCGGGGAGCTGTTTTTT
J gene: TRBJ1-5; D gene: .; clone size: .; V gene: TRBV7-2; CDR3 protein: CASSLVVGSNQPQHF; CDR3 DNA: TGTGCCAGCAGCTTAGTAGTCGGGAGCAATCAGCCCCAGCATTTT
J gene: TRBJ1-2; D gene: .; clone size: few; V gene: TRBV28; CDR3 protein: CASSSGDYGYTF; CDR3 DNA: TGTGCCAGCAGTTCAGGGGACTATGGCTACACCTTC
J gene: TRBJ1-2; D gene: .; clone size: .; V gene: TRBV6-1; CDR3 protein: CASSEPRLTAENYGYTF; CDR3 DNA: TGTGCCAGCAGTGAACCCCGGTTAACGGCGGAAAACTATGGCTACACCTTC
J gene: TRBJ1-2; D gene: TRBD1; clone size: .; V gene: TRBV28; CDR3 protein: CASSGGTGGAYGYTF; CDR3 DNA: TGTGCCAGCAGTGGCGGGACAGGGGGCGCGTATGGCTACACCTTC
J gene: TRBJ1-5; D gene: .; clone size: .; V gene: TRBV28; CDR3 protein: CASSRGRGNQPQHF; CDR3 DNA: TGTGCCAGCAGCAGGGGCAGGGGTAATCAGCCCCAGCATTTT
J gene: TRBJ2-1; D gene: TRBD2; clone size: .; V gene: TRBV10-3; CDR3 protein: CAISGTSGSGEQFF; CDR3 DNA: TGTGCCATCAGCGGGACTAGCGGGAGCGGTGAGCAGTTCTTC
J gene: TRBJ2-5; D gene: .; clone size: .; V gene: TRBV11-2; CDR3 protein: CASSLGRAGPGVGSAQYF; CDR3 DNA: TGTGCCAGCAGCTTGGGTCGAGCCGGACCCGGGGTCGGGTCGGCCCAGTACTTC
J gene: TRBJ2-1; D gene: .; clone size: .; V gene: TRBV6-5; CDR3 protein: CASHSGRGTPFF; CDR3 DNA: TGTGCCAGCCACTCAGGTCGGGGGACTCCGTTCTTC
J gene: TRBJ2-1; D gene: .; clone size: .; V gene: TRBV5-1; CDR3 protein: CASSSTGGGRYNEQFF; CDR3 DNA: TGCGCCAGCAGCTCCACGGGTGGCGGGCGCTACAATGAGCAGTTCTTC
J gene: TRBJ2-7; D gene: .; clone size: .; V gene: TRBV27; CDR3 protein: CANSPITPNGGEQYF; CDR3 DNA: TGTGCCAACAGCCCAATCACTCCGAATGGCGGTGAGCAGTACTTC
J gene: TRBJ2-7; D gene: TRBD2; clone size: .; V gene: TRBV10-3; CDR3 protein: CAISDASGKKDEQYF; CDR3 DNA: TGTGCCATCAGTGATGCTAGCGGGAAAAAGGACGAGCAGTACTTC
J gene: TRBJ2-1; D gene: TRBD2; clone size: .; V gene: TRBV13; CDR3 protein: CASSTGTIGEQFF; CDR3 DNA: TGTGCCAGCAGCACTGGGACTATCGGTGAGCAGTTCTTC
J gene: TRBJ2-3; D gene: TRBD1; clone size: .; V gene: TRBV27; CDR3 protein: CASSSYPRQVDRGLATSTDTQYF; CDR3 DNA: TGTGCCAGCAGTTCCTACCCCCGACAGGTGGACAGGGGATTGGCCACTAGCACAGATACGCAGTATTTT
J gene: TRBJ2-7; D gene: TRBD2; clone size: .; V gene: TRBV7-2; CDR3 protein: CASTLAGGLDEQYF; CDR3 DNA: TGTGCCAGCACCTTAGCGGGAGGGTTAGACGAGCAGTACTTC
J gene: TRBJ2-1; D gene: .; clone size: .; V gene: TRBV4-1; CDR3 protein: CASRQDHKGHYNEQFF; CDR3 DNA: TGCGCCAGCAGACAAGATCATAAGGGACACTACAATGAGCAGTTCTTC
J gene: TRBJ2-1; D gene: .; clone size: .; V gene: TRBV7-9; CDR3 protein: CASSLAQGTTYNEQFF; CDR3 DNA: TGTGCCAGCAGCTTGGCTCAGGGGACGACCTACAATGAGCAGTTCTTC
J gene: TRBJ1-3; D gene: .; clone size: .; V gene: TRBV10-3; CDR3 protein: CAISDGFSLGNTIYF; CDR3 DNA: TGTGCCATCAGTGATGGTTTCAGTTTAGGAAACACCATATATTTT